This T cell receptor beta chain appears in the sequencing data of a study of OX40 agonist ivuxolimab in advanced cancers. Background on the study: Patients receiving dose escalation had hepatocellular carcinoma, melanoma, renal cell or head and neck cancer.

On this clone: The antigen is unknown.

There are 14 residues in the CDR3. V shed 6 bases, J shed 9 bases, and the junction held 8 bases outside the gene matches. Germline CDR1 reads MDHEN; CDR2 reads SYDVKM. This table comes from immunoSEQ multiplex PCR, and its TCRdb copy is limited to in-frame clones, with some not included. Of 40,000 to 55,000 clones in the sample, roughly 88% were seen once. Points from the study as a whole: Nonresponders, in some cases, also had low normalized T-cell clonal expansion. Mean expanded clone counts were higher in CD8+ than CD4+ T cells. Circulating CD4+ and CD8+ T cells showed clonal expansion by week 6 at 0.1 to 3.0 mg/kg.

The sample in question was CD4+ or CD8+ T cells sorted from blood, obtained in a trial of the OX40 agonist ivuxolimab. The sequence was obtained from an adult with an advanced solid tumor such as melanoma, head and neck, liver or kidney cancer. The chain carries TRBV28 and TRBJ1-6; 7 bases are shared with TRBD1. CDR3 amino acids: CASSRGDISSPLHF. The CDR3 nucleotides read TGTGCCAGCAGCAGGGGGGACATTAGTTCACCCCTCCACTTT.